This passage covers 29 T cell receptor beta chains from one sample sequenced in a study of blood T cells in healthy people across ages. Alongside a J-beta primer mix, a sample-barcoded 5' primer served in a second PCR lasting about 7 to 12 cycles. TCRdb recomputed calls from the 5' RACE reads with MiXCR, one row per CDR3 protein. The sample shows 650,000 to 1,000,000 distinct CDR3 sequences, 35% to 40% of them seen only once. The sample consisted of blood. These TCRs come from a man aged 18 to 29 in good health.

This clonotype has more than one count but fewer than ten. The chain couples TRBV9 to TRBJ2-1, with a tentative D call TRBD1 (5 bases). V was cut by 0 bases and J by 4 bases, with 14 bases left in between. The CDR3 covers 16 residues. Germline V gene lookup returns CDR1 SGDLS and CDR2 YYNGEE. The CDR3 here is CASSVAQGIQYNEQFF. The DNA for the CDR3 is TGTGCCAGCAGCGTAGCTCAGGGTATACAATACAATGAGCAGTTCTTC.

The chain uses TRBV14 and TRBJ2-3, with unresolved D. Per germline, CDR1 SGHDN and CDR2 FVKESK. Trimming took off 5 bases at V and 0 bases at J, with 9 bases between the two ends. The CDR3 contains 14 residues. CDR3 residues: CASSSKHSTDTQYF. As DNA, the CDR3 is TGTGCCAGCAGCAGTAAGCATAGCACAGATACGCAGTATTTT.

This sequence joins TRBV4-3 and TRBJ1-5; no clear D. Trimming took off 6 bases at V and 0 bases at J, with 12 bases between the two ends. Germline V CDR1 and CDR2: LGHNA, YSLEER. The CDR3 runs to 15 residues. The DNA of the CDR3 is TGCGCCAGCAGTCAAAACAGTGATAGCAATCAGCCCCAGCATTTT. As protein: CASSQNSDSNQPQHF.

V is TRBV9 and J is TRBJ1-2; perhaps TRBD1 as D (5 bases). The ends were cut back, 3 bases at V and 5 bases at J, with 23 bases in the middle. CDR3 size: 17 residues. Germline V gives CDR1 SGDLS, CDR2 YYNGEE. The chain's CDR3 is CASSEKAGPRPKYGYTF. The CDR3 DNA sequence: TGTGCCAGCAGCGAGAAGGCAGGGCCCCGCCCGAAGTATGGCTACACCTTC.

On this clonotype itself: One end of the junction does not line up with germline, which may come from a read error. The chain employs TRBV29-1 and TRBJ2-3; tentative D call: TRBD2 (5 bases). CDR3 size: 14 residues. In germline, CDR1 is SQVTM, CDR2 ANQGSEA. The CDR3 here is CSVDGQSWGDAQYF. CDR3 coding DNA: TGCAGCGTTGATGGCCAGTCATGGGGAGATGCGCAGTATTTT.

The CDR3 here is CAWSVRRADQPQHF. CDR3 in DNA: TGTGCCTGGAGTGTACGTAGGGCCGATCAGCCCCAGCATTTT. The V call is TRBV30, the J call TRBJ1-5; D is ambiguous. This CDR3 contains 14 residues. Germline V gene sequence: CDR1 GTSNPN, CDR2 SVGIG (reference sequence). V was cut by 0 bases and J by 5 bases, with 11 bases left in between.

The rearrangement joins TRBV12-3 or TRBV12-4 to TRBJ1-4; D is unclear. V was shortened by 5 bases and J by 7 bases, with 14 bases between the two germline ends. This CDR3 spans 14 amino acids. The CDR3, as DNA: TGTGCCAGCAGTCCTTGGCAGCGCGGTGAAAAACTGTTTTTT. Translating gives CASSPWQRGEKLFF.

The V and J genes are TRBV9 and TRBJ2-3, with D uncertain. Germline CDR1 and CDR2: SGDLS and YYNGEE. The CDR3 spans 20 residues. V gave up 4 bases and J gave up 3 bases, with 30 bases separating them. The CDR3 loop is CASSTPRAEAVMVYTDTQYF. Written as DNA, the CDR3 is TGTGCCAGCAGCACACCAAGGGCCGAGGCAGTTATGGTCTATACAGATACGCAGTATTTT.

Of note for this clonotype: The CDR3 does not close with the conserved phenylalanine or tryptophan, likely indicating a read error. The chain uses TRBV12-3 or TRBV12-4 and TRBJ2-3; D is perhaps TRBD1 (6 bases). Trimming cost V 2 bases and J 5 bases, with 14 bases left between them. CDR3 size: 15 residues. The CDR3 DNA reads as TGTGCCAGCAGTTTAAGGACAGAGGGCGTAGATACGCAGTATTCT. Translation gives CASSLRTEGVDTQYS.

The chain is built from TRBV7-2 and TRBJ2-1; TRBD1 agrees at 8 bases. CDR3 length: 16 amino acids. The germline V gene has CDR1 SGHTA and CDR2 FQGNSA. J gave up 10 bases and V 0 bases, and 11 bases lay outside the gene matches. CDR3 amino acids: CASSLAPPGQAYEQFF. The CDR3 DNA sequence: TGTGCCAGCAGCTTAGCCCCACCGGGACAGGCGTACGAGCAGTTCTTC.

This clonotype was detected only a few times. This sequence joins TRBV10-3 and TRBJ2-2, with D perhaps TRBD1 or TRBD2 (5 bases each). Trimming left V 4 bases short and J 3 bases short, with 12 bases between. Germline CDR1 and CDR2: ENHRY and SYGVKD. The CDR3 spans 15 residues. CDR3 coding DNA: TGTGCCATCAGTGGGGACGACGAGCACACCGGGGAGCTGTTTTTT. This codes for CAISGDDEHTGELFF.

This rearrangement joins TRBV24-1 to TRBJ2-4, with unresolved D. This CDR3 contains 17 residues. CDR1 is KGHDR, CDR2 SFDVKD, per germline. V lost 6 bases to trimming and J lost 0 bases, with 17 bases between them. This CDR3 is CATSNHNFPLAKNIQYF. The CDR3 nucleotides read TGTGCCACCAGTAATCACAACTTTCCTCTAGCCAAAAACATTCAGTACTTC.

About this clonotype: A read error may account for a junction end that differs from germline. The chain employs TRBV12-3 or TRBV12-4 and TRBJ2-3; 12 nucleotides align to TRBD1. The CDR3 has 17 residues. The CDR3, as DNA: TGTGCCAGCAGTCAGGGACAGGGGGCATGGGGAACAGATGCGCAGTATTTT. Its protein product is CASSQGQGAWGTDAQYF.

With regard to this clonotype: A read error may produce the germline difference seen at one junction end. The chain links TRBV20-1 to TRBJ1-6; 9 positions match TRBD1. CDR1 and CDR2 (germline): DFQATT, SNEGSKA (reference sequence). This CDR3 has 14 residues. In DNA form, the CDR3 reads TGCAGTGCTAGAGAGGACAGGGGAAATTCACCCCTCCAATTT. Its translation is CSAREDRGNSPLQF.

This clonotype occurred a few times. The J gene is TRBJ2-7, the V gene TRBV28, with D uncertain. The CDR3 consists of 12 residues. In germline, CDR1 is MDHEN, CDR2 SYDVKM. V lost 4 bases and J lost 7, with 11 bases in between. The CDR3 sequence is CASSSGVLEQYF. The DNA for the CDR3 is TGTGCCAGCAGTTCGGGCGTTCTAGAGCAGTACTTC.

This clonotype was found many times. The gene calls are TRBV4-1 and TRBJ1-4; D unclear. The CDR3 extends over 14 amino acids. Per germline, CDR1 MGHRA and CDR2 YSYEKL. Trimming cost V 1 base and J 4 bases, with 7 bases left between them. The CDR3 loop reads CASSQAGGNEKLFF. For the CDR3, the DNA is TGCGCCAGCAGCCAAGCAGGAGGTAATGAAAAACTGTTTTTT.

As regards this clonotype: A much larger clone is a single base away; this may be a read error. This rearrangement joins TRBV5-1 to TRBJ2-5, with unresolved D. Germline values: CDR1 SGHRS, CDR2 YFSETQ. This CDR3 comprises 11 residues. V was cut by 5 bases and J by 11 bases, with 13 bases left in between. In DNA, the CDR3 is TGCGCCAGCAGGTATCAAAATGAGCAGTACTTC. It encodes CASRYQNEQYF.

In this sample, this clonotype turned up a few times. The chain combines TRBV11-3 with TRBJ1-1; no firm D call. CDR1 is SGHNT, CDR2 YENEEA, per germline. The CDR3 runs 13 residues. Trimming pared 3 bases from V and 7 bases from J, leaving 12 bases between. Here the CDR3 reads CASSFGVSGEAFF. CDR3 coding DNA: TGTGCCAGCAGCTTTGGGGTCTCGGGTGAAGCTTTCTTT.

This clonotype was counted a few times. The CDR3 spells CASSFGPGAYGYTF. The CDR3 DNA sequence: TGTGCCAGCAGTTTCGGGCCTGGGGCCTATGGCTACACCTTC. This rearrangement joins TRBV12-3 or TRBV12-4 to TRBJ1-2; perhaps TRBD1 as D (5 bases). The CDR3 runs to 14 residues. Deletions cut 3 bases from V and 4 bases from J, with 12 bases between.

The rearrangement uses TRBV28 and TRBJ2-1; D is possibly TRBD2 (6 bases). The CDR3 is 17 amino acids. V was cut by 6 bases and J by 5 bases, with 23 bases left in between. The germline V gene encodes CDR1 MDHEN and CDR2 SYDVKM. In nucleotides, the CDR3 is TGTGCCAGCAGCCGGCGGGGAACGAGAAGACCGGACAATGAGCAGTTCTTC. This translates into CASSRRGTRRPDNEQFF.

This clonotype was recorded many times. The genes are TRBV14 and TRBJ2-3; D may match TRBD1 or TRBD2 (5 bases each). This CDR3 is built from 15 residues. Germline V gives CDR1 SGHDN, CDR2 FVKESK. With 0 bases removed from V and 1 base from J, the gap between germline ends came to 8 bases. DNA for the CDR3: TGTGCCAGCAGCCAAGATCTGGGGGGCACAGATACGCAGTATTTT. This translates into CASSQDLGGTDTQYF. The full variable domain, in which reference TRBV14 and TRBJ2-3 provide the parts outside the CDR3, is EAGVTQFPSHSVIEKGQTVTLRCDPISGHDNLYWYRRVMGKEIKFLLHFVKESKQDESGMPNNRFLAERTGGTYSTLKVQPAELEDSGVYFCASSQDLGGTDTQYFGPGTRLTVL.

As to this clonotype: This may arise from a read error, as a much more abundant clone is one base away. This rearrangement joins TRBV20-1 to TRBJ2-4, with unresolved D. Gene TRBJ2-5 matches the end of the DNA better, so the J call may be wrong. The V gene's germline CDR1 is DFQATT and CDR2 SNEGSKA (reference sequence). CDR3 length: 10 residues. CDR3 sequence: CSTIKETQYF. CDR3 in DNA: TGCAGTACTATTAAAGAGACCCAGTACTTC.

This chain uses TRBV14 with TRBJ2-2; possibly TRBD1 or TRBD2 for D (6 bases each). Germline CDR1 and CDR2: SGHDN and FVKESK. The length of the CDR3 is 15 residues. Trimming removed 6 bases from V and 4 bases from J, with 15 bases in between. The CDR3 loop reads CASRPLGGLTGELFF. The CDR3 region has the DNA TGTGCCAGCAGGCCCCTTGGGGGGCTCACCGGGGAGCTGTTTTTT.

This clonotype was seen a handful of times. The rearrangement uses TRBV20-1 and TRBJ2-1; 7 positions agree with TRBD2. The V and J ends lost 6 bases and 4 bases, in that order; junction bases with no gene match: 12. This CDR3 has 15 amino acids. Germline CDR1 DFQATT, CDR2 SNEGSKA (reference sequence). This CDR3 is CSARFAAGRYNEQFF. CDR3 nucleotides: TGCAGTGCCCGCTTTGCAGCGGGGCGTTACAATGAGCAGTTCTTC.

This clonotype was found a few times. The V gene is TRBV9, the J gene TRBJ1-5, with 9 bases that match TRBD1. Germline V gene sequence: CDR1 SGDLS, CDR2 YYNGEE. Germline trimming cut 3 bases from V and 4 bases from J; bases unmatched to any gene: 5. This CDR3 region has 15 residues. The CDR3 loop is CASSEGGTGNQPQHF. The CDR3 DNA is TGTGCCAGCAGCGAGGGAGGGACAGGGAATCAGCCCCAGCATTTT.

This clonotype was counted at least ten times. The V gene is TRBV7-9, the J gene TRBJ1-2; TRBD1 might be the D (6 bases). The germline CDR1 and CDR2 sequences are SEHNR and FQNEAQ (reference sequence). Between the trimmed V and J ends, which lost 5 bases and 4 bases, there was a span of 8 bases. The CDR3 has 12 residues. The chain's CDR3 is CASSADSYGYTF. DNA for the CDR3: TGTGCCAGCAGCGCGGACAGCTATGGCTACACCTTC.

On this clonotype: A single base separates this from a much larger clone, so it may be a read error. The V gene is TRBV7-2, the J gene TRBJ2-3, with 10 nucleotides matching TRBD2. This CDR3 has 16 residues. V trimming: 5 bases; J trimming: 4 bases; junction bases outside the gene matches: 9. Per germline, CDR1 SGHTA and CDR2 FQGNSA. The CDR3 region has the DNA TGTACCAGCAGCCCACAGCGGGGGGGCGTGTCAGATACGCAGTATTTT. As protein: CTSSPQRGGVSDTQYF. Supplemented by reference TRBV7-2 and TRBJ2-3, the full variable domain reads GAGVSQSPSNKVTEKGKDVELRCDPISGHTALYWYRQSLGQGLEFLIYFQGNSAPDKSGLPSDRFSAERTGGSVSTLTIQRTQQEDSAVYLCTSSPQRGGVSDTQYFGPGTRLTVL.

The rearrangement uses TRBV29-1 and TRBJ2-1, with D uncertain. The CDR3 has 8 residues. Trimming pared 0 bases from V and 14 bases from J, leaving 2 bases between. Germline V CDR1 and CDR2: SQVTM, ANQGSEA. The CDR3 nucleotides read TGCAGCGTTGAAGATAAGTTCTTC. Protein: CSVEDKFF.

At least ten counts were recorded for this clonotype. The J gene is TRBJ2-3, the V gene TRBV4-1; D is undetermined. Germline assignment: CDR1 MGHRA and CDR2 YSYEKL. This CDR3 region has 15 residues. Trimming removed 4 bases from V and 0 bases from J, with 11 bases in between. CDR3 protein: CASSRQGSSTDTQYF. The CDR3 DNA sequence: TGCGCCAGCAGCCGACAAGGCTCTAGCACAGATACGCAGTATTTT.